This TCR beta chain derives from a study of cytomegalovirus exposure and HLA in healthy donors. Unrecorded immune exposures were likely, despite nominal health at sampling. Amplification used 60 Vbeta primers and 13 Jbeta primers. Assay used: immunoSEQ multiplex PCR; TCRdb lists only in-frame clones, some missing. The table has around 90,000 clones, roughly nine tenths seen once. V lost 2 bases, J lost 1 base, and 3 bases stayed unmatched. The CDR3 has 15 residues. The germline V gene encodes CDR1 KGHSY and CDR2 FQNENV. Sample: PBMCs. The receptor comes from a young man in good health and CMV-seropositive. This chain uses TRBV16 with TRBJ2-3; 7 bases are a match to TRBD1. The CDR3 DNA sequence: TGTGCCAGCAGCCAAGTAGGACAGGGCACAGATACGCAGTATTTT. Translated, it gives CASSQVGQGTDTQYF. Looking up the rest from reference TRBV16 and TRBJ2-3 gives the full variable domain: GEEVAQTPKHLVRGEGQKAKLYCAPIKGHSYVFWYQQVLKNEFKFLISFQNENVFDETGMPKERFSAKCLPNSPCSLEIQATKLEDSAVYFCASSQVGQGTDTQYFGPGTRLTVL.